The present T cell receptor beta chain was sequenced within a study of T cells in Graves' hyperthyroidism and ophthalmopathy. TCR beta CDR3 regions were amplified from RNA. A first-round RT-PCR of the TCR CDR3 used the HTBI primer set. TCRdb processed the multiplex PCR reads anew with MiXCR; each CDR3 protein has one entry. The table includes about 380,000 distinct CDR3 sequences, around 15% detected once. A note on this clonotype: Its cognate antigen is unknown.

Diagnoses were established using clinical symptoms, serum thyroxine and TRAb, thyroid ultrasound and orbital computed tomography. The CDR3 loop spans 17 amino acids. Trimming stripped 3 bases from V and 0 bases from J, with 14 bases between. The germline V gene encodes CDR1 SGHVS and CDR2 FQNEAQ. General study points: With a median lead of about six months before onset, the model predicted ophthalmopathy. Blood shared most expanded thyroid clonotypes above 0.001. By a 13 V-J model, ophthalmopathy was set apart from stable hyperthyroidism.

The V call is TRBV7-8, the J call TRBJ1-4, with D possibly being TRBD1 (5 bases). Sample: blood. The source of this sequence is a woman aged 25 to 39 with Graves' ophthalmopathy. The CDR3 loop reads CASSFLGAHATNEKLFF. The CDR3 DNA reads as TGTGCCAGCAGCTTTTTAGGGGCACATGCAACTAATGAAAAACTGTTTTTT.